The 8 T cell receptor beta chains below all came from one sample that was sequenced in a study of molecular identifiers for immune sequencing clone quantification. Via MiXCR, TCRdb re-called the PCR reads, giving one row per CDR3 protein. This table holds approximately 54,000 distinct CDR3 sequences, roughly a quarter found once. The sequencing input was naive CD8+ T cells from blood, with Jurkat cell RNA spiked in. Regarding subset: FACS-sorted CD8+CD4-CCR7+CD45RA+ naive T cells. The source is a human donor in good health. Some libraries in this study had Jurkat cell RNA spiked in.

This clonotype was observed at least ten times. The chain couples TRBV3-1 to TRBJ2-1; either TRBD1 or TRBD2 may fit D (5 bases each). Germline lookup yields CDR1 LGHDT and CDR2 YNNKEL (reference sequence). The CDR3 is 19 amino acids. Trimming left V 3 bases short and J 6 bases short, with 27 bases between. This CDR3 reads CASSQSFLWDPVLLNEQFF. CDR3 bases: TGTGCCAGCAGCCAGTCCTTTTTGTGGGACCCTGTCCTCCTCAATGAGCAGTTCTTC.

This clonotype appeared many times. This chain uses TRBV10-3 with TRBJ2-1, with 7 bases aligning to TRBD2. The germline CDR1 and CDR2 sequences are ENHRY and SYGVKD. With 4 bases clipped from V and 5 bases from J, the junction kept 8 bases outside the gene matches. This CDR3 has 15 residues. The CDR3 DNA follows: TGTGCCATCAGTGGCCTCCGGGACTACGACAATGAGCAGTTCTTC. It specifies CAISGLRDYDNEQFF.

This clonotype was found a few times. The V gene is TRBV19, the J gene TRBJ2-5; 16 bases are shared with TRBD2. Germline values: CDR1 LNHDA, CDR2 SQIVND (reference sequence). This CDR3 contains 16 residues. J lost 7 bases, V lost 9 bases, and 11 bases had no gene match. In DNA form, the CDR3 reads TGTGCCAGGGCCGGGACTAGCGGGAGGGCCGAAGGGACCCAGTACTTC. Translation: CARAGTSGRAEGTQYF.

This clonotype was counted many times. This chain uses TRBV29-1 with TRBJ2-5; perhaps TRBD1 as D (6 bases). Germline CDR1 reads SQVTM; CDR2 reads ANQGSEA. V was pared by 4 bases and J by 4 bases, with 16 bases between. The CDR3 contains 14 residues. CDR3 DNA sequence: TGCAGCGTTGGATCGACAGGAGAGTTAGAGACCCAGTACTTC. Its translation is CSVGSTGELETQYF.

Comments on this clonotype: The junction departs from the called germline gene at one end, perhaps through a read error. The genes are TRBV19 and TRBJ1-5; D is uncertain. Germline CDR1 LNHDA, CDR2 SQIVND (reference sequence). This CDR3 has 15 residues. CDR3 region: CVSSITGNSNQPQHF. The CDR3 nucleotides read TGTGTCAGTAGTATTACGGGGAATAGCAATCAGCCCCAGCATTTT.

This clonotype appeared many times. CDR3 in amino acids: CASSQVQGPGLDTQYF. In nucleotides, the CDR3 is TGCGCCAGCAGCCAAGTTCAAGGGCCAGGGTTGGATACGCAGTATTTT. The chain employs TRBV4-1 and TRBJ2-3, with D possibly being TRBD1 (5 bases). CDR3 size: 16 residues. The V end was cut by 1 base, the J end by 6 bases, with 17 bases between. Germline V gives CDR1 MGHRA, CDR2 YSYEKL.

This clonotype appeared many times. CDR3 in amino acids: CASSLGVSDQYF. CDR3 nucleotides: TGTGCCAGCAGCTTAGGAGTGTCAGATCAGTACTTC. This chain uses TRBV13 with TRBJ2-7; no clear D gene. This CDR3 is 12 amino acids long. V lost 0 bases and J lost 10, with 10 bases in between. Germline-derived CDR1 and CDR2 are PRHDT and FYEKMQ (reference sequence). Filled out from reference TRBV13 and TRBJ2-7, the complete variable domain reads AAGVIQSPRHLIKEKRETATLKCYPIPRHDTVYWYQQGPGQDPQFLISFYEKMQSDKGSIPDRFSAQQFSDYHSELNMSSLELGDSALYFCASSLGVSDQYFGPGTRLTVT.

This clonotype was recorded at least ten times. The gene calls are TRBV20-1 and TRBJ1-5; 9 bases are shared with TRBD1. The V segment lost 2 bases and the J segment 0 bases; nucleotides outside the gene matches: 11. CDR1 DFQATT and CDR2 SNEGSKA come from the germline V gene (reference sequence). CDR3 length: 18 residues. The CDR3 sequence: CSARTGTGIHYSNQPQHF. As DNA, the CDR3 is TGCAGTGCTAGAACCGGGACAGGGATCCATTATAGCAATCAGCCCCAGCATTTT.